This T cell receptor beta chain emerged from a study of blood T cell repertoires in COVID-19. About the research overall: PBMCs, B-cell-depleted T cells, or T cells provided the cDNA or gDNA that made up the material.

The data were produced by immunoSEQ multiplex PCR, yet TCRdb's version contains in-frame clones alone and is incomplete. The table lists 170,000 or so clones, approximately 81% of them singletons, with approximately 14% in the top ten. There are a few counts of this clone. V lost 0 bases to trimming and J lost 0 bases, with 6 bases between them. The CDR3 sequence is 15 residues long. CDR1 and CDR2 (germline): SGHTA, FQGTGA. The chain recombines TRBV7-3 with TRBJ2-1; tentative D call: TRBD2 (6 bases). This receptor was identified in a man younger than 35 with active or convalescent COVID-19. Sequencing was carried out using peripheral blood. CDR3 bases: TGTGCCAGCAGCTTAACCGGGAGCTCCTACAATGAGCAGTTCTTC. Its translation: CASSLTGSSYNEQFF. The full variable domain, completed using reference TRBV7-3 and TRBJ2-1, is GAGVSQTPSNKVTEKGKYVELRCDPISGHTALYWYRQSLGQGPEFLIYFQGTGAADDSGLPNDRFFAVRPEGSVSTLKIQRTERGDSAVYLCASSLTGSSYNEQFFGPGTRLTVL.